These 31 T cell receptor beta chains originate from one sample sequenced in a study of blood T cell repertoires in COVID-19. Libraries were prepared by immunoSEQ multiplex PCR; TCRdb keeps only in-frame clonotypes and omits some of them. The sample yields roughly 150,000 clones, roughly 85% seen once. The sequenced sample consisted of peripheral blood. The receptor source for this set is a woman aged 45-65 years with COVID-19, enrolled during active disease.

The chain carries TRBV6-5 and TRBJ2-2; D ambiguous. The CDR3 extends over 14 amino acids. Trimming took off 5 bases at V and 0 bases at J, with 7 bases between the two ends. Germline V gene sequence: CDR1 MNHEY, CDR2 SVGAGI. The chain's CDR3 is CASSKTPNTGELFF. CDR3 nucleotides: TGTGCCAGCAGTAAGACACCGAACACCGGGGAGCTGTTTTTT.

The chain couples TRBV5-5 to TRBJ2-1, with D possibly being TRBD2 (5 bases). The germline gives CDR1 SGHKS, CDR2 YYEKEE (reference sequence). The CDR3 is 14 amino acids. V was cut by 2 bases and J by 9 bases, with 15 bases left in between. CDR3 sequence (DNA): TGTGCCAGCAGCTTTGTGCGGGTATCGAGTGAGCAGTTCTTC. This codes for CASSFVRVSSEQFF.

This clone has only one observation. V and J are TRBV9 and TRBJ1-1, with TRBD1 matching over 10 bases. The CDR3 has 15 residues. J was trimmed by 5 bases and V by 0 bases; bases with no gene match: 4. Germline CDR1 reads SGDLS; CDR2 reads YYNGEE. The CDR3 DNA reads as TGTGCCAGCAGCGTAGGACAGGGGGCGCAAACTGAAGCTTTCTTT. Translated: CASSVGQGAQTEAFF.

V gene TRBV5-1 combines with J gene TRBJ2-3; 8 positions match TRBD1. V was pared by 4 bases and J by 4 bases, with 8 bases of the junction left unmatched. This CDR3 has 15 amino acids. Germline V gene sequence: CDR1 SGHRS, CDR2 YFSETQ. CDR3 in DNA: TGCGCCAGCAGCGAGGGGGCAGGGGGCCCAGATACGCAGTATTTT. This codes for CASSEGAGGPDTQYF.

The J gene is TRBJ2-5, the V gene TRBV5-1; D not resolved. Trimming removed 4 bases from V and 2 bases from J, with 6 bases in between. Looked up from germline, CDR1 is SGHRS and CDR2 is YFSETQ. The CDR3 runs 12 residues. The CDR3 loop reads CASSASQETQYF. CDR3 nucleotides: TGCGCCAGCAGCGCCAGTCAAGAGACCCAGTACTTC.

For the CDR3, the DNA is TGTGCCTGGGATCCATCACAGGGAAATGGCTACACCTTC. Its translation is CAWDPSQGNGYTF. V gene TRBV30 combines with J gene TRBJ1-2; tentative D call: TRBD1 (6 bases). Germline CDR1 and CDR2: GTSNPN and SVGIG (reference sequence). The ends were cut back, 5 bases at V and 6 bases at J, with 16 bases in the middle. This CDR3 is 13 amino acids long.

This sequence joins TRBV24-1 and TRBJ2-5, with D tentatively TRBD2 (6 bases). This CDR3 is built from 16 residues. The ends were cut back, 3 bases at V and 5 bases at J, with 18 bases in the middle. The V gene's germline CDR1 is KGHDR and CDR2 SFDVKD. The CDR3 spells CATSDPSVGGVETQYF. The CDR3 nucleotides read TGTGCCACCAGTGATCCTTCAGTGGGGGGAGTGGAGACCCAGTACTTC.

CDR3 coding DNA: TGTGCCATCATGGCAGTTTCTAGCACAGATACGCAGTATTTT. Protein product: CAIMAVSSTDTQYF. The rearrangement joins TRBV10-3 to TRBJ2-3; D remains unclear. This CDR3 comprises 14 residues. Germline lookup yields CDR1 ENHRY and CDR2 SYGVKD. The germline V and J ends were trimmed by 7 bases and 0 bases, with 11 bases remaining between them.

The gene calls are TRBV5-3 and TRBJ1-5; D ambiguous. TRBV5-3 has ORF status, its function being uncertain. This CDR3 contains 15 residues. V was cut by 0 bases and J by 0 bases, with 7 bases left in between. Here the CDR3 reads CARSLVGLSNQPQHF. CDR3 nucleotides: TGTGCCAGAAGCTTGGTCGGACTTAGCAATCAGCCCCAGCATTTT.

The chain combines TRBV30 with TRBJ2-2, with 10 bases fitting TRBD2. Germline assignment: CDR1 GTSNPN and CDR2 SVGIG (reference sequence). The CDR3 extends over 19 amino acids. Germline trimming cut 0 bases from V and 1 base from J; bases unmatched to any gene: 11. CDR3 in DNA: TGTGCCTGGAGTGTCGGGGGACTAGCGATCGTAGGGAACACCGGGGAGCTGTTTTTT. Its protein product is CAWSVGGLAIVGNTGELFF.

In this sample, this clone turned up a few times. The chain employs TRBV19 and TRBJ1-5, with 7 nucleotides matching TRBD1. The germline V gene has CDR1 LNHDA and CDR2 SQIVND (reference sequence). This CDR3 is 15 amino acids long. The trim removed 7 bases at V and 7 bases at J, leaving 13 bases unmatched. The CDR3 loop is CASTRGQGGEQPQHF. The CDR3 DNA reads as TGTGCCAGTACTCGAGGGCAGGGGGGTGAACAGCCCCAGCATTTT.

The V gene is TRBV5-6, the J gene TRBJ1-5, with 10 bases aligning to TRBD1. V lost 4 bases, J lost 7 bases, and 5 bases stayed unmatched. This CDR3 has 14 residues. Germline CDR1 reads SGHDT; CDR2 reads YYEEEE. DNA of the CDR3: TGTGCCAGCAGCGCCGGGACAGGGGAACAGCCCCAGCATTTT. Its protein product is CASSAGTGEQPQHF.

This clone was detected once. As DNA, the CDR3 is TGCGCCAGCAGCCAACGGGGGGCTGGGACAGATACGCAGTATTTT. This codes for CASSQRGAGTDTQYF. The chain carries TRBV4-1 and TRBJ2-3; TRBD2 might be the D (7 bases). From germline, CDR1 is MGHRA and CDR2 YSYEKL. Trimming took 2 bases from V and 3 from J, leaving 12 bases between them. CDR3 length: 15 residues.

The V gene is TRBV15, the J gene TRBJ1-2; perhaps TRBD1 as D (6 bases). Germline V gives CDR1 LNHNV, CDR2 YYDKDF (reference sequence). V lost 0 bases to trimming and J lost 7 bases, with 12 bases between them. The CDR3 is 14 residues long. For the CDR3, the DNA is TGTGCCACCAGCAGAGAACGACAGGCTCGTGGCTACACCTTC. Amino acid sequence: CATSRERQARGYTF.

This chain joins TRBV6-2 or TRBV6-3 and TRBJ1-2; TRBD1 might be the D (5 bases). Looked up from germline, CDR1 is MNHEY and CDR2 is SVGEGT. The CDR3 is 15 amino acids. V lost 3 bases to trimming and J lost 4 bases, with 15 bases between them. CDR3: CASSYDGAASYGYTF. In DNA, the CDR3 is TGTGCCAGCAGTTATGATGGGGCCGCTAGCTATGGCTACACCTTC.

This clone was picked up a small number of times. V is TRBV19 and J is TRBJ1-5; weak D call: TRBD1 (6 bases). The germline gives CDR1 LNHDA, CDR2 SQIVND (reference sequence). The CDR3 runs to 13 residues. Between the trimmed V and J ends, which lost 7 bases and 3 bases, there was a span of 10 bases. The CDR3 reads CASKDSINQPQHF. Written as DNA, the CDR3 is TGTGCCAGTAAGGACAGCATCAATCAGCCCCAGCATTTT.

DNA of the CDR3: TGTGCCAGCAAGCCATATGCGGGTGTTAATGAGCAGTTCTTC. Translated: CASKPYAGVNEQFF. V and J are TRBV4-2 and TRBJ2-1; possibly TRBD2 for D (5 bases). This CDR3 comprises 14 residues. Germline-derived CDR1 and CDR2 are LGHNA and YNFKEQ. V was trimmed by 7 bases and J by 7 bases, leaving 17 bases between them.

V and J are TRBV28 and TRBJ1-5; D might be TRBD1 (5 bases). The germline V gene has CDR1 MDHEN and CDR2 SYDVKM. The CDR3 extends over 17 amino acids. V shed 1 base and J shed 0 bases, with 13 bases lying between them. The CDR3 DNA sequence: TGTGCCAGCAGTTTATACCCCGACAGTTATAGCAATCAGCCCCAGCATTTT. Protein product: CASSLYPDSYSNQPQHF.

The CDR3 sequence is CAISESSGNTEAFF. The CDR3 bases are TGTGCCATCAGTGAGTCGTCAGGGAACACTGAAGCTTTCTTT. The chain is built from TRBV10-3 and TRBJ1-1; unclear D gene. Trimming took 0 bases from V and 1 from J, leaving 6 bases between them. This CDR3 contains 14 residues. Germline V gives CDR1 ENHRY, CDR2 SYGVKD.

The sample holds one count of this clone. The V gene is TRBV10-1, the J gene TRBJ1-1, with D tentatively TRBD1 (5 bases). Germline V gives CDR1 WNHNN, CDR2 SYGVQD (reference sequence). This CDR3 has 14 amino acids. V lost 7 bases and J 1 base, leaving 13 bases between the germline ends. The CDR3 nucleotides read TGCGCCAGCAAGGCAGGGCCCACGAACACTGAAGCTTTCTTT. Its protein is CASKAGPTNTEAFF.

V and J are TRBV2 and TRBJ2-7; TRBD1 aligns across 11 bases. V dropped 6 bases and J dropped 4; count of bases not matched to a gene: 8. This CDR3 has 15 residues. Germline-derived CDR1 and CDR2 are SNHLY and FYNNEI. This CDR3 is CASSERTGGIYEQYF. For the CDR3, the DNA is TGTGCCAGCAGCGAAAGGACAGGGGGCATTTACGAGCAGTACTTC.

The chain employs TRBV3-1 (or the pseudogene TRBV3-2) and TRBJ2-2; 8 bases line up with TRBD2. The germline CDR1 and CDR2 sequences are LGHDT and YNNKEL (reference sequence). The CDR3 runs 15 residues. Trimming removed 4 bases from V and 0 bases from J; junction bases left unmatched: 1. The CDR3 bases are TGTGCCAGCAGCCCGACTAGCGCGAACACCGGGGAGCTGTTTTTT. Its translation: CASSPTSANTGELFF.

The chain carries TRBV29-1 and TRBJ2-3; D may be TRBD2 (6 bases). Germline V gene data show CDR1 as SQVTM and CDR2 as ANQGSEA. This CDR3 spans 16 amino acids. Trimming cost V 1 base and J 2 bases, with 16 bases left between them. The CDR3 protein is CSVEAEGGRTTDTQYF. The CDR3 bases are TGCAGCGTTGAAGCTGAAGGAGGGCGGACCACAGATACGCAGTATTTT.

There are a few counts of this clone. CDR3 sequence: CASSQDPTGLSNQPQHF. The DNA of the CDR3 is TGCGCCAGCAGCCAAGACCCCACAGGGCTTAGCAATCAGCCCCAGCATTTT. The rearrangement links TRBV4-1 to TRBJ1-5; a possible D gene is TRBD1 (6 bases). The CDR3 runs 17 residues. The V gene lost 0 bases and the J gene lost 0 bases, with 12 bases spanning the gap. CDR1 and CDR2 (germline): MGHRA, YSYEKL.

This clone was seen a single time. The J gene is TRBJ2-1, the V gene TRBV6-6; TRBD1 might be the D (5 bases). Trimming removed 5 bases at V and 0 bases at J, with 11 bases between. The CDR3 covers 15 residues. The germline V gene encodes CDR1 MNHNY and CDR2 SVGAGI (reference sequence). CDR3 sequence: CASSDSQSSYNEQFF. For the CDR3, the DNA is TGTGCCAGCAGTGACAGCCAAAGCTCCTACAATGAGCAGTTCTTC.

A word on this clone: A junction end diverges from the germline sequence, so it may reflect a read error. The rearrangement uses TRBV7-9 and TRBJ2-4, with a possible D match to TRBD2 (6 bases). The length of the CDR3 is 14 residues. Germline CDR1 reads SEHNR; CDR2 reads FQNEAQ (reference sequence). CDR3 DNA sequence: TGTGCCGGCAGGTCAGCGGGCTACGGGGACATTCAGTACTTC. Its translation: CAGRSAGYGDIQYF.

CDR3 DNA: TGTGCCAGCAGCCCCGGACAGGGGAACTATGGCTACACCTTC. This gives the protein CASSPGQGNYGYTF. The rearrangement joins TRBV7-6 to TRBJ1-2; 9 bases are shared with TRBD1. The CDR3 covers 14 residues. Germline V gives CDR1 SGHVS, CDR2 FNYEAQ. After removal of 5 bases from V and 2 bases from J, the junction contained 3 bases not matched to a gene.

The J gene is TRBJ1-5, the V gene TRBV2; D not resolved. Per germline, CDR1 SNHLY and CDR2 FYNNEI. The CDR3 runs 15 residues. The ends were cut back, 2 bases at V and 7 bases at J, with 15 bases in the middle. The CDR3 DNA is TGTGCCAGCAGTGAAAACTCCGGGTCGTCACAGCCCCAGCATTTT. It codes for CASSENSGSSQPQHF.

The chain joins TRBV10-1 to TRBJ2-7, with D uncertain. From germline, CDR1 is WNHNN and CDR2 SYGVQD (reference sequence). The length of the CDR3 is 12 residues. Trimming took off 6 bases at V and 7 bases at J, with 13 bases between the two ends. The CDR3 protein is CASSDGFGEQYF. The CDR3 region has the DNA TGCGCCAGCAGCGACGGGTTCGGGGAGCAGTACTTC.

This sequence joins TRBV7-3 and TRBJ2-1; TRBD2 matches at 7 bases. CDR1 and CDR2 (germline): SGHTA, FQGTGA. The CDR3 has 13 amino acids. J was trimmed by 7 bases and V by 6 bases; bases with no gene match: 6. The CDR3 region is CASSTTGGNEQFF. The CDR3 DNA sequence: TGTGCCAGCAGTACCACCGGGGGGAATGAGCAGTTCTTC.

CDR3 region: CASAYSGVTDTQYF. The CDR3 nucleotides read TGTGCCAGCGCCTATAGCGGGGTCACAGATACGCAGTATTTT. The chain carries TRBV3-1 (or the pseudogene TRBV3-2) and TRBJ2-3; the match to TRBD2 covers 8 bases. Germline V CDR1 and CDR2: LGHDT, YNNKEL (reference sequence). CDR3 length: 14 residues. V gave up 8 bases and J gave up 2 bases; unmatched junction bases: 6.